The T cell receptor (beta chain) described here comes from a study of OX40 agonist ivuxolimab in advanced cancers. This CDR3 is 13 amino acids long. The germline V gene has CDR1 KGHSH and CDR2 LQKENI. Losses at the gene ends were 3 bases for V and 8 bases for J; bases not matched to a gene: 4. Here immunoSEQ multiplex PCR was the method, and the copy in TCRdb shows in-frame clones only, minus some. The table includes around 89,000 clones, approximately 90% detected once. This clone showed up just once. The material was CD4+ or CD8+ T cells sorted from blood, obtained in a trial of the OX40 agonist ivuxolimab. The clonotype was recovered from an adult with an advanced solid tumor such as melanoma, head and neck, liver or kidney cancer. The chain has TRBV18 and TRBJ2-1; 7 bases map to TRBD1. CDR3 sequence: CASSPTGPYEQFF. The DNA for the CDR3 is TGTGCCAGCTCACCGACAGGGCCCTATGAGCAGTTCTTC.